This T cell receptor beta chain was profiled in a study of cytomegalovirus exposure and HLA in healthy donors (dated by TCRdb to 2017 to 2019). Concerning the study at large: According to an earlier analysis of several hundred of the donors, 150 million to 200 million T cells yielded approximately 120 million unique TCR beta sequences and 276 Gb of sequence data. About 280 gigabases of sequencing data and roughly 81 million unique TCR sequences made up an early release that covered approximately 650 HLA-typed donors. Of the 350 to 450 genotyped donors, over 70% fell in the genetic ancestry cluster associated with self-reported Caucasian donors. The aim of the study was to test whether cataloging public T cell receptors could identify signatures of past pathogen exposure. The study used immunosequencing to profile the T cell repertoires of about 670 subjects and linked those repertoires to cytomegalovirus serostatus. In addition to the first cohort of 666 subjects, a separate validation cohort of approximately 120 different subjects was used. To predict cytomegalovirus infection status, the study brought together high-throughput TCR immunosequencing, statistical association of individual TCRs with disease status, and machine learning. A later analysis re-analyzed previously published TCR beta repertoires from hundreds of donors and added high-resolution HLA genotyping to study TCR occurrence patterns. The later analysis used no new phenotypic data to find candidate immune exposures, relying instead on TCR beta sequences and their occurrence across donors. An earlier analysis of fewer than 750 of the donors used high-throughput TCR beta sequencing to judge whether each TCR beta V gene segment behaved as functional or pseudogenic. Donor age, sex, ethnicity and CMV serostatus were compiled alongside the repertoire data. A later genetic analysis took genome-wide SNP genotypes for about three fifths of the 666 donors and used that subset as a discovery cohort. Every discovery cohort repertoire had been produced on one sequencing platform. Class I and class II HLA loci were covered by the typing at four-digit resolution. Typing coverage varied by locus: roughly 629-640 donors for A, B, C, DRB1 and DQB1; roughly 510 for DQA1; around 570 for DPA1; more than 450 for DPB1. Roughly five DR-DQ haplotypes were handled as single units for association and clustering, since linkage in the cohort was strong. On average, roughly 250,000 unique TCR beta nucleotide sequences were sequenced per donor among several hundred genotyped donors of the cohort, with 15% to 20% of those sequences being non-productive. What the work shows at the level of the full study, not this receptor alone: A later analysis found that TCR association rates varied across HLA loci, with DRB1 alleles showing the most associated TCRs and HLA-C alleles the fewest. The presence/absence analyses assumed that sequencing depth was roughly uniform across donors, and that assumption may not be true. A later analysis found that HLA-associated TCR beta chains were more clonally expanded and had lower generation probabilities than equally common non-associated chains. A few of the identified cytomegalovirus-associated TCR beta chains were confirmed in vitro to be specific for cytomegalovirus antigens. Most CMV-associated TCR beta chains appeared to be HLA-restricted in a later analysis, and the HLA associations seemed to be driven largely by CMV exposure. The classifier was reported to diagnose cytomegalovirus status with high specificity and sensitivity in both the original cohort and the validation cohort. When HLA alleles, especially DR and DQ, strongly co-occurred, attributing TCR associations to individual alleles was difficult. Because HLA typing was missing for some donors at each locus, association tests included only the typed subset. In a later analysis, about 16,000 TCR beta sequences were associated with specific HLA alleles at a false discovery rate of 0.05. The sequencing pipeline was judged likely to have produced a cluster of highly shared sequence variants as a technical artifact. In a later genetic analysis, a missense DCLRE1C variant was associated with V-gene and J-gene trimming of TCR beta chains, and the association was replicated in an independent cohort. This cohort had only TCR beta chains sequenced, and the lack of alpha or paired-chain data limited which features could be detected. The only immune exposure information available for the cohort was CMV serostatus. Broadly in line with IMGT annotations, most TCR beta V segments showed up in productive rearrangements about 90% or about 30% of the time in an earlier analysis of several hundred of the donors. Linkage disequilibrium might explain the correlated functional status among segregating V segments, but an unknown experimental factor could not be excluded. Some IMGT-functional V segments, including TRBV6-2 and TRBV6-3, could not be distinguished by the 87-base-pair reads and were therefore excluded. It was suggested by the authors that the approach could potentially be generalized to other disease states and immunological phenotypes. Most TCR sequences were seen in very few donors, while some public TCRs were found in many individuals. In the study, some 160 TCR beta chains were listed as associated with cytomegalovirus. In a later analysis, several top co-occurrence clusters were reported to appear linked to parvovirus B19, influenza, CMV and Epstein-Barr virus. A further reported finding was that TCR beta sequences accurately predicted the HLA-A and HLA-B alleles for most subjects in the first cohort. The earlier analysis of approximately 540 of the donors excluded some 16 rarely observed V segments, including chromosome 9 orphons, because counts were too low. A later genetic analysis reported fewer N-insertions in productive TCRs among donors in an Asian-associated ancestry cluster than the roughly 700-donor mean.

CDR1 and CDR2, looked up from the germline V gene, are SGHNT and YENEEA. Germline trimming amounts to 8 bases on V and 9 bases on J, with 7 as the count of junction bases outside the gene matches. Measured from the cysteine to the phenylalanine, the CDR3 is 15 residues long. Only CDR3 DNA remains: 45 bases, in frame from the first base. Libraries were built with the immunoSEQ multiplex PCR assay. A mixture of 60 forward primers for TCR Vbeta segments and 13 reverse primers for TCR Jbeta segments was used in the multiplex PCR. The CDR3 region of rearranged TCR beta genes was amplified from genomic DNA with a multiplex PCR assay. On the Illumina HiSeq System, the amplified TCR beta libraries were sequenced as 87-base-pair reads. Per the original workflow: A later analysis tallied about 77 million unique TCR beta chains across the 610 or so repertoires, and around 12 million of those chains were shared by two or more donors. Raw reads were error-corrected and collapsed into unique sequences by a nearest-neighbor algorithm in which closely related sequences were merged to remove PCR and sequencing errors. Alignment of CDR3 sequences to IMGT reference sequences was used to assign V, D and J gene segments. Each retained sequence needed at least a six-nucleotide match to both a V gene segment and a J gene segment. Rearrangements were called productive when the CDR3 lacked stop codons and stayed in frame with V and J; all others were non-productive. Following IMGT convention, CDR3 was defined as the stretch from the second conserved V-encoded cysteine up to the conserved J-encoded phenylalanine. The earlier analysis of some 550 of the donors excluded any sequence lacking an unambiguous match to a single V gene segment. An earlier analysis of fewer than 750 of the donors called V segments functional above 56.7% productive rearrangements and segregating when the between-donor standard deviation exceeded 5%. A statistical classification framework was built to diagnose cytomegalovirus status from the catalog of TCR beta chain sequences. A later analysis assigned V and J genes by comparing TCR nucleotide sequences with IMGT/GENE-DB human TR gene sequences. In a later analysis, CDR3 sequences and most-parsimonious VDJ recombination scenarios were assigned using the TCRdist pipeline. A later analysis defined each TCR beta chain by its CDR3 amino acid sequence plus V-gene family, and excluded reads lacking a unique V-gene family. A later analysis removed 500 to 650 highly shared, low-generation-probability nucleotide sequences to deal with suspected cross-contamination and a sequencing artifact. For each public chain, a later analysis derived a clonal expansion index from normalized ranks of inferred template counts within each repertoire. A later analysis computed generation probabilities with a VDJ recombination model fitted to out-of-frame rearrangements, and checked the results against IGoR. A later analysis scored TCR-TCR, TCR-HLA and TCR-CMV co-occurrence with hypergeometric tests, applying a repertoire-size bias correction to TCR pairs. To estimate false discovery rates, a later analysis permuted the HLA or CMV assignments 20 times. A later analysis grouped co-occurring TCRs with DBSCAN, adding TCRdist sequence similarity when clustering within HLA-allele-positive subsets. For co-occurrence clustering, repertoires with fewer than 30,000 or more than 120,000 public chains were excluded, along with roughly 5 repertoires with anomalous nucleotide sharing. TCRdb took this table from immuneACCESS and kept in-frame rearrangements with V and J called. Such tables lack part of the clones; where checked against another copy, unresolved V genes explain under half of the gap, and the rest is unexplained. The V and J calls and the clone size are those of that table, but D and trimming were determined from the DNA. The sample profile shows about 110,000 clones; around 80% of them were found once. In total, the top ten clones hold 20% to 25% of the sample.

The cohort comprised 666 healthy bone marrow donors. At the time of sampling, all cohort members were nominally healthy, though unrecorded immune exposures were likely present. The donor was CMV seropositive and belonged to the group of a few hundred seropositive cohort members. A peripheral blood sample was provided by each donor, and peripheral blood mononuclear cells were used for TCR beta sequencing. Genomic DNA extraction from the blood cell samples was performed with the Qiagen DNeasy Blood Extraction Kit. Remarks on this clone: This receptor's antigen is unknown. No qualities accompany the bases; no much larger clone lies one base away.

Here the chain combines TRBV11-3 and TRBJ2-1, and 16 bases in between align with TRBD2. This TCR was sampled from a man aged 25 to 40 in good health and CMV-seropositive. The sequencing input was PBMCs. The bases read TGTGCCAGCGGGACTAGCGGGGGGGCCGGGGTTGAGCAGTTCTTC. This gives the protein CASGTSGGAGVEQFF.